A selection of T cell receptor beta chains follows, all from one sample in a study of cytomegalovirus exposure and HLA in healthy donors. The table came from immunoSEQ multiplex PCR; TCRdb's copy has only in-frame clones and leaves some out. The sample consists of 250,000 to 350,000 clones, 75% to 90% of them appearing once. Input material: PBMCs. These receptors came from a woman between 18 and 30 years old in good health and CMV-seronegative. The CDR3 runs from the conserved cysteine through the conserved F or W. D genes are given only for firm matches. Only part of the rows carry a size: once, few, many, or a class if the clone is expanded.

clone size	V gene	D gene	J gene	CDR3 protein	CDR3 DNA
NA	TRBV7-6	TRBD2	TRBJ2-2	CASRGGAGELFF	TGTGCCAGCAGGGGGGGGGCCGGGGAGCTGTTTTTT
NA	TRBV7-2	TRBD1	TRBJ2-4	CASSSRTGGATDIQYF	TGTGCCAGCAGCTCTCGGACAGGGGGCGCTACGGACATTCAGTACTTC
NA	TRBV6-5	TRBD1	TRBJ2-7	CASSYAGQGVYEQYF	TGTGCCAGCAGTTACGCGGGACAGGGGGTTTACGAGCAGTACTTC
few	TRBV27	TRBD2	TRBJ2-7	CASSWTSGREQYF	TGTGCCAGCAGTTGGACTAGCGGGAGGGAGCAGTACTTC
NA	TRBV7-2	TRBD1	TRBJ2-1	CASSARTGGHEQFF	TGTGCCAGCAGCGCGCGGACAGGGGGTCATGAGCAGTTCTTC
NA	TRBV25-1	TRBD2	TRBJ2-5	CASSEWGTSGRYETQYF	TGTGCCAGCAGTGAATGGGGGACTAGCGGGAGATATGAGACCCAGTACTTC
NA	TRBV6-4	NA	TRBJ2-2	CASSRGRETGELFF	TGTGCCAGCAGCCGGGGGCGGGAGACCGGGGAGCTGTTTTTT
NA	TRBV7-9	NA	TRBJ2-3	CASSVAGTRGDTQYF	TGTGCCAGCAGCGTAGCGGGGACCAGGGGGGATACGCAGTATTTT
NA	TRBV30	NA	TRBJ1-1	CAWAPTGGTEAFF	TGTGCCTGGGCCCCAACGGGAGGTACTGAAGCTTTCTTT
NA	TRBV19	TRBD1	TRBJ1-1	CASSPRTGNTEAFF	TGTGCCAGTAGTCCGAGGACAGGGAACACTGAAGCTTTCTTT
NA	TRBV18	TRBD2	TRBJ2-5	CASSPPSLAGGETQYF	TGTGCCAGCTCACCACCGTCTCTAGCGGGAGGGGAGACCCAGTACTTC
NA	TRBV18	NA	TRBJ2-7	CASSPGAGYEQYF	TGTGCCAGCTCACCAGGGGCAGGCTACGAGCAGTACTTC
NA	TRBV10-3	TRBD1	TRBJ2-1	CAITRQGSDNEQFF	TGTGCCATCACACGACAGGGGTCGGACAATGAGCAGTTCTTC
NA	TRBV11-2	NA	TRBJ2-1	CASSRADLSYNEQFF	TGTGCCAGCAGCCGAGCGGATCTCTCCTACAATGAGCAGTTCTTC
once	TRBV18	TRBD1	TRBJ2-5	CASSSTDREMIKETQYF	TGTGCCAGCTCATCTACAGACAGGGAAATGATAAAAGAGACCCAGTACTTC
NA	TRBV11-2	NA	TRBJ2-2	CASSRTATSPGELFF	TGTGCCAGCAGCCGGACAGCAACAAGTCCCGGGGAGCTGTTTTTT
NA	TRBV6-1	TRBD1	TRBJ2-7	CASSGDRASSYEQYF	TGTGCCAGCAGTGGAGACAGGGCCAGCTCCTACGAGCAGTACTTC
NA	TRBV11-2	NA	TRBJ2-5	CASSLGAGWVQETQYF	TGTGCCAGCAGCTTAGGTGCAGGGTGGGTCCAAGAGACCCAGTACTTC
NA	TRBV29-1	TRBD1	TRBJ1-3	CSAATGTGGGNTIYF	TGCAGCGCAGCGACAGGGACGGGTGGTGGAAACACCATATATTTT
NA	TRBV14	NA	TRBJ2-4	CASSQGGPVNIQYF	TGTGCCAGCAGCCAAGGAGGGCCGGTAAACATTCAGTACTTC
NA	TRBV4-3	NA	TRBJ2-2	CASSQAGAGRDTGELFF	TGCGCCAGCAGCCAAGCGGGAGCGGGCAGAGACACCGGGGAGCTGTTTTTT
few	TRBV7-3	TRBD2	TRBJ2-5	CASSLGLAETQYF	TGTGCCAGCAGCTTGGGACTAGCGGAGACCCAGTACTTC
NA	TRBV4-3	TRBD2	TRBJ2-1	CASSGGTSVRNEQFF	TGCGCCAGCAGTGGGGGGACTAGCGTCCGCAATGAGCAGTTCTTC
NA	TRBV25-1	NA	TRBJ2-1	CASAPQGRNEQFF	TGTGCCAGCGCCCCCCAGGGAAGGAATGAGCAGTTCTTC
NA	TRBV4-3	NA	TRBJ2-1	CASSQVRGGEQFF	TGCGCCAGCAGCCAAGTGAGGGGGGGTGAGCAGTTCTTC
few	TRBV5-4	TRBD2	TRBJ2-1	CASSLLAGELGEQFF	TGTGCCAGCAGCTTACTAGCGGGAGAGTTGGGTGAGCAGTTCTTC
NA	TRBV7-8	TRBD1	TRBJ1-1	CASSTDRGNTEAFF	TGTGCCAGCAGCACAGACAGGGGCAACACTGAAGCTTTCTTT
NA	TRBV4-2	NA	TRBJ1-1	CASSRSPPGAEAFF	TGTGCCAGCAGCCGCAGCCCCCCAGGGGCTGAAGCTTTCTTT
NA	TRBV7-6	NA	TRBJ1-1	CASSKDRGTEAFF	TGTGCCAGCAGCAAGGACAGAGGCACTGAAGCTTTCTTT
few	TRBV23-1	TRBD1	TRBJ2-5	CASSQTGVRRETQYF	TGCGCCAGCAGTCAAACAGGGGTTCGGAGGGAGACCCAGTACTTC
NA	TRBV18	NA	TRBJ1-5	CASSTRTANQPQHF	TGTGCCAGCTCAACCCGGACAGCTAATCAGCCCCAGCATTTT
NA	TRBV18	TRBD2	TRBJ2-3	CASTPVAGVPDTQYF	TGTGCCAGCACGCCTGTAGCGGGAGTCCCAGATACGCAGTATTTT
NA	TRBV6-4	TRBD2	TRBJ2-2	CASSAVAGVGELFF	TGTGCCAGCAGTGCCGTAGCGGGAGTTGGGGAGCTGTTTTTT
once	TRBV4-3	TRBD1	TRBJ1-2	CASSREGQGVTNYGYTF	TGCGCCAGCAGCCGCGAGGGACAGGGGGTTACTAACTATGGCTACACCTTC
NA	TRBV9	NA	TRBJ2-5	CASSAGSQETQYF	TGTGCCAGCAGCGCAGGGTCCCAAGAGACCCAGTACTTC
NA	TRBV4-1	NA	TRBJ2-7	CASSQDGSSRSSYEQYF	TGCGCCAGCAGCCAAGATGGTAGCTCCCGGAGCTCCTACGAGCAGTACTTC
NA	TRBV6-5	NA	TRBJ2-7	CASSPAESYEQYF	TGTGCCAGCAGCCCAGCGGAATCCTACGAGCAGTACTTC
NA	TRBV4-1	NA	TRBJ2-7	CASSPGLQYEQYF	TGCGCCAGCAGCCCGGGACTTCAGTACGAGCAGTACTTC
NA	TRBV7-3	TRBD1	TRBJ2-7	CASSSGQASEQYF	TGTGCCAGCAGCTCCGGACAGGCTTCCGAGCAGTACTTC
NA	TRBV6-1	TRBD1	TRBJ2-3	CASSEPGQDPRDTQYF	TGTGCCAGCAGTGAACCGGGACAGGATCCTCGAGATACGCAGTATTTT
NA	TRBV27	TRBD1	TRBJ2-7	CASSLQGASYEQYF	TGTGCCAGCAGTTTACAGGGGGCATCCTACGAGCAGTACTTC
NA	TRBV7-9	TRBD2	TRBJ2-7	CASSWTSGYEQYF	TGTGCCAGCAGCTGGACTAGCGGTTACGAGCAGTACTTC
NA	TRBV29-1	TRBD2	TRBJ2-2	CSVEEWTSGRSGELFF	TGCAGCGTTGAAGAGTGGACTAGCGGGAGAAGTGGGGAGCTGTTTTTT
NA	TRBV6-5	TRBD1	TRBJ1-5	CASSPRDRGKPQHF	TGTGCCAGCAGCCCCCGGGACAGGGGCAAGCCCCAGCATTTT
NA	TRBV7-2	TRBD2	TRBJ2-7	CASSPRASGMGEQYF	TGTGCCAGCAGCCCGAGGGCTAGCGGGATGGGAGAGCAGTACTTC
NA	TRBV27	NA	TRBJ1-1	CASSLSGGSTEAFF	TGTGCCAGCAGTTTATCAGGGGGAAGTACTGAAGCTTTCTTT
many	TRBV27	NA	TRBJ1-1	CASSSSGGTEAFF	TGTGCCAGCAGTTCCTCGGGGGGTACTGAAGCTTTCTTT
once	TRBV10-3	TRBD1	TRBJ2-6	CAIEGQEPSGANVLTF	TGTGCCATCGAGGGACAGGAACCCTCTGGGGCCAACGTCCTGACTTTC
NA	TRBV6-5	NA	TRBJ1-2	CASSYSKGSNRGYTF	TGTGCCAGCAGTTACTCGAAGGGGTCTAATCGTGGCTACACCTTC
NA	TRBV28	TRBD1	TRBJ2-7	CASSIYRQGRDYRDF	TGTGCCAGCAGTATTTACCGACAGGGCAGGGATTATCGGGACTTC
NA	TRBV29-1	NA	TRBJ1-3	CSVELAQAGNTIYF	TGCAGCGTTGAACTGGCACAGGCTGGAAACACCATATATTTT
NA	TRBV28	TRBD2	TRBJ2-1	CATRIAGVGNEQFF	TGTGCCACTCGGATAGCGGGGGTAGGCAATGAGCAGTTCTTC
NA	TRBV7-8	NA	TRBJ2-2	CASSSLPRNTGELFF	TGTGCCAGCAGCTCATTACCCAGGAACACCGGGGAGCTGTTTTTT
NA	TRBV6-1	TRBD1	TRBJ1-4	CASSTGTGAEKLFF	TGTGCCAGCAGTACCGGGACAGGGGCTGAAAAACTGTTTTTT
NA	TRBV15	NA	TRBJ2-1	CATSRVADTYNEQFF	TGTGCCACCAGCAGAGTGGCAGATACCTACAATGAGCAGTTCTTC
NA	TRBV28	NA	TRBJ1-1	CASTSAAFAEAFF	TGTGCCAGCACCTCGGCGGCGTTCGCTGAAGCTTTCTTT
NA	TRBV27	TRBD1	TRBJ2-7	CASSSTGGSYEQYF	TGTGCCAGCAGTTCGACAGGGGGTTCCTACGAGCAGTACTTC
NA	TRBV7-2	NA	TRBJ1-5	CASSLGRDQPQHF	TGTGCCAGCAGCTTAGGGAGGGATCAGCCCCAGCATTTT
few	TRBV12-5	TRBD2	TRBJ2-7	CASGLAGGSYEQYF	TGTGCTAGTGGTCTAGCGGGCGGATCCTACGAGCAGTACTTC